A single sample gave rise to the 28 T cell receptor beta chains below, sequenced in a study of cytomegalovirus exposure and HLA in healthy donors. Assay used: immunoSEQ multiplex PCR; TCRdb lists only in-frame clones, some missing. Of approximately 200,000 clones in the sample, about 81% were seen once. Sample: PBMCs. Receptors were obtained from a woman aged 30 to 39 in good health and CMV-seronegative.

The rearrangement uses TRBV7-9 and TRBJ2-2; D might be TRBD1 (6 bases). CDR3 length equals 15 residues. Germline assignment: CDR1 SEHNR and CDR2 FQNEAQ (reference sequence). The V end was cut by 5 bases, the J end by 8 bases, with 18 bases between. DNA for the CDR3: TGTGCCAGCAGCCCCCCGGGACAAAGATTTGGGGAGCTGTTTTTT. Protein: CASSPPGQRFGELFF.

This clone was detected once. V gene TRBV7-2 combines with J gene TRBJ1-2, with 10 bases identical to TRBD1. V lost 5 bases to trimming and J lost 5 bases; unmatched junction nucleotides: 8. The V gene's germline CDR1 is SGHTA and CDR2 FQGNSA. The CDR3 is 15 residues long. CDR3 nucleotides: TGTGCCAGCAGCACGGGACAGGGGCTTTATTATGGCTACACCTTC. Protein sequence: CASSTGQGLYYGYTF.

The sample holds a few counts of this clone. The genes are TRBV2 and TRBJ2-1; 10 nucleotides agree with TRBD1. The germline CDR1 and CDR2 sequences are SNHLY and FYNNEI. V shed 10 bases and J 8 bases; nucleotides not matched to a gene: 14. The CDR3 is 15 residues long. In DNA form, the CDR3 reads TGTGCCATCCCCGGGGGACAGGGGAGGTTGGATGAGCAGTTCTTC. It translates to CAIPGGQGRLDEQFF.

This chain joins TRBV2 and TRBJ1-5, with 10 nucleotides matching TRBD1. Germline V CDR1 and CDR2: SNHLY, FYNNEI. This CDR3 region has 15 residues. Unmatched junction bases numbered 3, after V lost 3 bases and J lost 4 bases. The CDR3 here is CASSEGTGVNQPQHF. The CDR3 region has the DNA TGTGCCAGCAGTGAGGGGACAGGGGTGAATCAGCCCCAGCATTTT.

This chain connects TRBV28 to TRBJ2-3, with 11 bases aligning to TRBD2. Germline trimming cut 5 bases from V and 2 bases from J; bases unmatched to any gene: 6. The CDR3 covers 16 residues. CDR1 and CDR2 from the germline V gene are MDHEN and SYDVKM. CDR3 in DNA: TGTGCCAGCAGTCCACAGACTAGCGGGGTCACAGATACGCAGTATTTT. Encoded protein: CASSPQTSGVTDTQYF.

V usage is TRBV6-1 and J usage is TRBJ1-2, with D perhaps TRBD1 (6 bases). Germline CDR1 is MNHNS and CDR2 is SASEGT. The CDR3 loop spans 17 amino acids. The V end lost 2 bases, the J end lost 0 bases, and 16 bases lay between the germline ends. This CDR3 is CASSEKPGDQANYGYTF. The DNA of the CDR3 is TGTGCCAGCAGTGAAAAACCAGGGGACCAAGCTAACTATGGCTACACCTTC.

The sample holds a few counts of this clone. The chain combines TRBV5-1 with TRBJ2-6; 9 bases agree with TRBD2. The CDR3 sequence is 18 residues long. With V trimmed by 4 bases and J by 2 bases, 10 bases remained unmatched. The germline CDR1 and CDR2 sequences are SGHRS and YFSETQ. The CDR3: CASSPKGAGGPGANVLTF. The CDR3 coding sequence is TGCGCCAGCAGCCCCAAAGGGGCGGGAGGGCCTGGGGCCAACGTCCTGACTTTC.

This clone occurred once. The CDR3 DNA follows: TGCGCCAGCAGCCAACCAGCGCGGCGCCGCGAAAAACTGTTTTTT. Protein sequence: CASSQPARRREKLFF. The V gene is TRBV4-1, the J gene TRBJ1-4, with D unresolved. This CDR3 has 15 amino acids. Germline loops: CDR1 MGHRA, CDR2 YSYEKL. The germline V and J ends were trimmed by 2 bases and 8 bases, with 15 bases remaining between them.

The V call is TRBV9, the J call TRBJ1-1; 8 nucleotides match TRBD1. This CDR3 comprises 15 residues. Trimming cost V 3 bases and J 1 base; bases outside gene matches: 5. Germline V gives CDR1 SGDLS, CDR2 YYNGEE. The CDR3 DNA follows: TGTGCCAGCAGCGCCCAGGGGGCAAGGAACACTGAAGCTTTCTTT. Its protein is CASSAQGARNTEAFF.

The chain carries TRBV5-1 and TRBJ2-7, with unresolved D. This CDR3 is 17 amino acids long. Germline CDR1 SGHRS, CDR2 YFSETQ. The V end was cut by 6 bases, the J end by 0 bases, with 22 bases between. For the CDR3, the DNA is TGCGCCAGCACCCCCACCTTGACAAATTCAGGCTCCTACGAGCAGTACTTC. Translation gives CASTPTLTNSGSYEQYF.

V usage is TRBV4-1 and J usage is TRBJ1-1, with D uncertain. V was cut by 4 bases and J by 4 bases, with 19 bases left in between. CDR3 size: 16 residues. Germline V lookup: CDR1 MGHRA, CDR2 YSYEKL. The CDR3 spells CASSRLEAPRVTEAFF. As DNA, the CDR3 is TGCGCCAGCAGCCGCCTGGAGGCGCCGCGGGTCACTGAAGCTTTCTTT.

The V gene is TRBV5-1, the J gene TRBJ1-1; D is perhaps TRBD1 (5 bases). Per germline, CDR1 SGHRS and CDR2 YFSETQ. Trimming pared 0 bases from V and 7 bases from J, leaving 7 bases between. The CDR3 loop spans 12 amino acids. The CDR3 reads CASSLGGLEAFF. The DNA for the CDR3 is TGCGCCAGCAGCTTGGGGGGCCTTGAAGCTTTCTTT.

This chain uses TRBV6-1 with TRBJ2-2; 11 bases match TRBD2. The germline V gene has CDR1 MNHNS and CDR2 SASEGT. The CDR3 spans 18 residues. Germline trimming cut 4 bases from V and 2 bases from J; bases unmatched to any gene: 9. CDR3 in amino acids: CASSVRSGRATNTGELFF. CDR3 nucleotide sequence: TGTGCCAGCAGTGTTCGTAGCGGGAGGGCTACTAACACCGGGGAGCTGTTTTTT.

The V gene is TRBV2, the J gene TRBJ1-1; 9 bases match TRBD1. The CDR3 sequence is 16 residues long. The ends lost 5 bases at V and 0 bases at J; junction bases unmatched: 7. Germline V gene data show CDR1 as SNHLY and CDR2 as FYNNEI. This CDR3 is CASSPDRGHMNTEAFF. The CDR3 nucleotides read TGTGCCAGCAGTCCGGACAGGGGCCATATGAACACTGAAGCTTTCTTT.

This clone was observed a handful of times. The J gene is TRBJ1-2, the V gene TRBV14; D possibly corresponds to TRBD1 (6 bases). The CDR3 sequence is 16 residues long. CDR1 is SGHDN, CDR2 FVKESK, per germline. Trimming cost V 4 bases and J 0 bases, with 15 bases left between them. CDR3 sequence: CASSPNTGWSNYGYTF. CDR3 nucleotide sequence: TGTGCCAGCAGCCCTAACACAGGGTGGTCTAACTATGGCTACACCTTC.

The rearrangement links TRBV4-1 to TRBJ2-7; 7 nucleotides align to TRBD1. The ends lost 0 bases at V and 2 bases at J; junction bases unmatched: 13. The germline V gene has CDR1 MGHRA and CDR2 YSYEKL. The CDR3 runs 18 residues. This chain's CDR3 is CASSQDLGQSTTPYEQYF. CDR3 bases: TGCGCCAGCAGCCAAGATCTGGGACAGTCCACAACTCCCTACGAGCAGTACTTC.

This rearrangement joins TRBV30 to TRBJ1-3, with D unresolved. Trimming left V 3 bases short and J 0 bases short, with 9 bases between. The CDR3 is made up of 14 amino acids. CDR1 and CDR2 from the germline V gene are GTSNPN and SVGIG (reference sequence). The CDR3: CAWRPKSSGNTIYF. As DNA, the CDR3 is TGTGCCTGGAGGCCCAAGAGCTCTGGAAACACCATATATTTT. The whole variable domain, remainder taken from reference TRBV30 and TRBJ1-3, is SQTIHQWPATLVQPVGSPLSLECTVEGTSNPNLYWYRQAAGRGLQLLFYSVGIGQISSEVPQNLSASRPQDRQFILSSKKLLLSDSGFYLCAWRPKSSGNTIYFGEGSWLTVV.

The chain recombines TRBV29-1 with TRBJ2-7; TRBD2 might be the D (6 bases). Germline lookup yields CDR1 SQVTM and CDR2 ANQGSEA. The CDR3 is made up of 14 amino acids. Trimming stripped 4 bases from V and 1 base from J, with 14 bases between. CDR3 loop: CSVGVEGHSYEQYF. The CDR3, as DNA: TGCAGCGTTGGGGTGGAGGGCCATTCCTACGAGCAGTACTTC.

Only a few counts were recorded for this clone. The rearrangement links TRBV5-5 to TRBJ2-3, with 9 bases lining up with TRBD1. Germline CDR1 SGHKS, CDR2 YYEKEE (reference sequence). The CDR3 loop spans 15 amino acids. With V trimmed by 4 bases and J by 4 bases, 7 bases remained unmatched. This CDR3 is CASSDWTGDPDTQYF. The CDR3 DNA follows: TGTGCCAGCAGCGACTGGACAGGGGACCCAGATACGCAGTATTTT.

The J gene is TRBJ2-1, the V gene TRBV7-6; D possibly corresponds to TRBD2 (6 bases). The CDR3 extends over 15 amino acids. Germline V lookup: CDR1 SGHVS, CDR2 FNYEAQ. The ends were cut back, 1 base at V and 4 bases at J, with 11 bases in the middle. CDR3 bases: TGTGCCAGCAGCTTAGTGGAGCGGGCTTACAATGAGCAGTTCTTC. It encodes CASSLVERAYNEQFF.

The genes are TRBV5-1 and TRBJ2-1; 13 bases map to TRBD2. Unmatched junction bases numbered 3, after V lost 3 bases and J lost 6 bases. Germline loops: CDR1 SGHRS, CDR2 YFSETQ. The CDR3 has 15 residues. As DNA, the CDR3 is TGCGCCAGCAGCTCGGGACTAGCGGGACTCAATGAGCAGTTCTTC. This sequence encodes CASSSGLAGLNEQFF.

The chain links TRBV15 to TRBJ1-3; D not certain. Germline V lookup: CDR1 LNHNV, CDR2 YYDKDF (reference sequence). The CDR3 loop spans 16 amino acids. The V gene lost 0 bases and the J gene lost 0 bases, with 9 bases spanning the gap. DNA of the CDR3: TGTGCCACCAGCAGAGATCGGGGTTACTCTGGAAACACCATATATTTT. Encoded protein: CATSRDRGYSGNTIYF. The variable domain in full, completed from reference TRBV15 and TRBJ1-3, reads DAMVIQNPRYQVTQFGKPVTLSCSQTLNHNVMYWYQQKSSQAPKLLFHYYDKDFNNEADTPDNFQSRRPNTSFCFLDIRSPGLGDTAMYLCATSRDRGYSGNTIYFGEGSWLTVV.

Here the CDR3 reads CASSFRSGTEAFF. CDR3 in DNA: TGTGCCAGCAGCTTTAGATCGGGGACTGAAGCTTTCTTT. The rearrangement uses TRBV5-6 and TRBJ1-1; D remains ambiguous. V lost 2 bases and J 5 bases, leaving 10 bases between the germline ends. CDR1 and CDR2 from the germline V gene are SGHDT and YYEEEE. The CDR3 has 13 amino acids.

The chain employs TRBV5-1 and TRBJ2-1, with unresolved D. Trimming pared 4 bases from V and 3 bases from J, leaving 11 bases between. Germline V CDR1 and CDR2: SGHRS, YFSETQ. This CDR3 has 14 residues. This CDR3 is CASSVGAHYNEQFF. As DNA, the CDR3 is TGCGCCAGCAGCGTGGGCGCCCACTACAATGAGCAGTTCTTC.

The J gene is TRBJ2-2, the V gene TRBV30; D might be TRBD2 (5 bases). Deletions cut 0 bases from V and 1 base from J, with 9 bases between. CDR1 and CDR2 from the germline V gene are GTSNPN and SVGIG (reference sequence). The CDR3 extends over 15 amino acids. The CDR3 DNA reads TGTGCCTGGAGTGTATCAGCGGTGAACACCGGGGAGCTGTTTTTT. As protein: CAWSVSAVNTGELFF.

V is TRBV25-1 and J is TRBJ2-1, with D possibly TRBD1 on 5 matching bases. In germline, CDR1 is MGHDK, CDR2 SYGVNS. The CDR3 loop spans 14 amino acids. Trimming took 1 base from V and 8 from J, leaving 12 bases between them. The CDR3 protein is CASSELGRAYEQFF. In DNA form, the CDR3 reads TGTGCCAGCAGTGAATTGGGCAGGGCGTATGAGCAGTTCTTC.

This rearrangement joins TRBV5-5 to TRBJ1-2; D gene ambiguous. Germline V lookup: CDR1 SGHKS, CDR2 YYEKEE (reference sequence). The CDR3 covers 14 residues. The V and J ends lost 2 bases and 3 bases respectively, with 11 bases between them. The CDR3, as DNA: TGTGCCAGCAGCTTCGCGTGGGCTGACTATGGCTACACCTTC. Its translation: CASSFAWADYGYTF. Combining the CDR3 with reference TRBV5-5 and TRBJ1-2 gives the whole variable domain DAGVTQSPTHLIKTRGQQVTLRCSPISGHKSVSWYQQVLGQGPQFIFQYYEKEERGRGNFPDRFSARQFPNYSSELNVNALLLGDSALYLCASSFAWADYGYTFGSGTRLTVV.

The rearrangement links TRBV5-1 to TRBJ2-7, with TRBD2 identical over 8 bases. The CDR3 sequence is 14 residues long. V lost 0 bases to trimming and J lost 5 bases; unmatched junction nucleotides: 4. Germline values: CDR1 SGHRS, CDR2 YFSETQ. CDR3 in amino acids: CASSLERENDEQYF. In DNA form, the CDR3 reads TGCGCCAGCAGCTTGGAGCGGGAGAACGACGAGCAGTACTTC.